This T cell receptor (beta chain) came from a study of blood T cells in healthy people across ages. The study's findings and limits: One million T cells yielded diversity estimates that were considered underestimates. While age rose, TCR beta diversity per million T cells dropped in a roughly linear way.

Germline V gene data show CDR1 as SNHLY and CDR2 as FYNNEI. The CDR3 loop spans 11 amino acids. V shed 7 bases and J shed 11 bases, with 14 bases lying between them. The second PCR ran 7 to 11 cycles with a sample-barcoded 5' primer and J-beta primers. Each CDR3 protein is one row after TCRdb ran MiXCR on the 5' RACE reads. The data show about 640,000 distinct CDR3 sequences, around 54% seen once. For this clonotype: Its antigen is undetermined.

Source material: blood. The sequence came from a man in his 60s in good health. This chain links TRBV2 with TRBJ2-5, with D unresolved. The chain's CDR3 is CASKSGSEQYF. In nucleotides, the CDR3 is TGTGCCAGCAAGTCCGGTAGTGAGCAGTACTTC.